Listed below are T cell receptor beta chains from one sample, sequenced in a study of identical twins. TCRdb independently ran MiXCR on the 5' RACE reads; one entry per CDR3 protein. Of about 790,000 distinct CDR3 sequences listed, around a sixth are singletons. This same sample was also part of a study on T cells expressing NK-cell markers.

Sequences were obtained from PBMCs. The receptors were sampled from a woman between 18 and 30 years old in good health. The CDR3 runs from the conserved cysteine through the conserved F or W. Each record gives: V gene, clone size, D gene, J gene, CDR3 DNA, CDR3 protein. D genes are given only for firm matches. The size of a clone is reported for some rows only, either as once, few or many, or as a class for expanded clones.

TRBV20-1,.,.,TRBJ2-3,TGCAGTGCTAACCGTCCCCAGGTCGGAAGCACAGATACGCAGTATTTT,CSANRPQVGSTDTQYF
TRBV4-3,few,TRBD2,TRBJ2-3,TGCGCCACAGGTAGCGGGAGGACAGATACGCAGTATTTT,CATGSGRTDTQYF
TRBV5-1,.,.,TRBJ2-7,TGCGCCAGCAGCTCGCTGTTACCGGGACCCCTAGGAGTCCACGAGCAGTACTTC,CASSSLLPGPLGVHEQYF
TRBV29-1,few,.,TRBJ2-7,TGCAGCGTGGCCCTGGGACCCGGCGTCGAGCAGTACTTC,CSVALGPGVEQYF
TRBV5-1,.,TRBD2,TRBJ2-7,TGCGCCAGCAGTGAAATAGCGGGAGGGGTCTACGAGCAGTACTTC,CASSEIAGGVYEQYF
TRBV6-1,.,.,TRBJ1-2,TGTGCCAGCAGCCCCGATCTGGGGCAGGGAGGTTGGAGTGGCTACACCTTC,CASSPDLGQGGWSGYTF
TRBV20-1,few,.,TRBJ2-1,TGCAGTGCTAGTCAGGTGAGCTCCTACAATGAGCAGTTCTTC,CSASQVSSYNEQFF
TRBV9,few,TRBD2,TRBJ2-7,TGTGCCAGCAGCGTATCGGCTAGCGGGGATACCTACGAGCAGTACTTC,CASSVSASGDTYEQYF
TRBV12-3/TRBV12-4,.,.,TRBJ1-5,TGTGCCAGCAGTTTAGGCAGAGGACCACGAGGCAATCAGCCCCAGCATTTT,CASSLGRGPRGNQPQHF
TRBV9,.,.,TRBJ2-7,TGTGCCAGCAGCGTAGATGCGGGTACAACCTACGAGCAGTACTTC,CASSVDAGTTYEQYF
TRBV12-3/TRBV12-4,.,.,TRBJ1-2,TGTGCCAGCAGACCCCAAAGAGGCCTGGTCTATGGCTACACCTTC,CASRPQRGLVYGYTF
TRBV15,.,TRBD1,TRBJ1-2,TGTGCCACCAGCAGGGGAAGACAGGGGACCTATGGCTACACCTTC,CATSRGRQGTYGYTF
TRBV6-1,.,.,TRBJ1-2,TGTGCCAGCACCCAAGACGTGGGCCGGGGCTATGGCTACACCTTC,CASTQDVGRGYGYTF
TRBV3-1,once,.,TRBJ2-7,TGTGCCAGCAGCCAAGTTGGACAGTACGAGCAGTACTTC,CASSQVGQYEQYF
TRBV10-2,.,TRBD2,TRBJ2-1,TGCGCCAGCAGAGGACTAGCGGGAGTCAACAATGAGCAGTTCTTC,CASRGLAGVNNEQFF
TRBV20-1,.,.,TRBJ1-5,TGCAGTGCTAGAGGGGGAAGGCAGCCCCAGCATTTT,CSARGGRQPQHF
TRBV12-3/TRBV12-4,.,.,TRBJ2-7,TGTGCCAGCAGTTCCCCAGGTGTTAGCTCCTACGAGCAGTACTTC,CASSSPGVSSYEQYF
TRBV11-2,.,.,TRBJ2-3,TGTGCCAGCAGCCCCCCCCACCTGGGCCGAACTAGCACAGATACGCAGTATTTT,CASSPPHLGRTSTDTQYF
TRBV20-1,.,.,TRBJ1-1,TGCAGTGCTGGAAGAGCGACTGAAGCTTTCTTT,CSAGRATEAFF
TRBV11-2,few,TRBD2,TRBJ2-5,TGTGCCAGCAGCTTAACCCCGGACTACGCGGGAGTTCGAGAGACCCAGTACTTC,CASSLTPDYAGVRETQYF
TRBV7-3,.,.,TRBJ2-7,TGTGCCAGCAGTTACGGGACGACTAGTGAGCAGTACTTC,CASSYGTTSEQYF
TRBV12-3/TRBV12-4,.,.,TRBJ1-2,TGTGCCAGCAGTTTAGTCCGTAACTATGGCTACACCTTC,CASSLVRNYGYTF
TRBV5-5,.,TRBD1,TRBJ2-1,TGTGCCAGCAGTTTGGACAGGCGATCCTACAATGAGCAGTTCTTC,CASSLDRRSYNEQFF
TRBV11-3,few,.,TRBJ1-1,TGTGCCAGCAGCAAGCGACGGGACACTGAAGCTTTCTTT,CASSKRRDTEAFF
TRBV5-1,.,TRBD1,TRBJ1-1,TGCGCCACGGGACCCGGGACAGCGAACACTGAAGCTTTCTTT,CATGPGTANTEAFF
TRBV6-2/TRBV6-3,few,.,TRBJ2-2,TGTGCCAGCAGTTACTCGAAGGCGTCGCCCCACGGGGAGCTGTTTTTT,CASSYSKASPHGELFF
TRBV12-3/TRBV12-4,.,.,TRBJ2-2,TGTGCCAGCAGTTTCCTTTGGGGCCCCGAACCCGGGGAGCTGTTTTTT,CASSFLWGPEPGELFF
TRBV5-1,.,.,TRBJ2-3,TGCGCCAGCCGCCCCGTGGGACCCACAGATACGCAGTATTTT,CASRPVGPTDTQYF
TRBV20-1,many,TRBD1,TRBJ2-5,TGCAGTGCTAGGACAGGGGGCGCGGTCGAGACCCAGTACTTC,CSARTGGAVETQYF
TRBV20-1,.,TRBD1,TRBJ1-1,TGCAGTGCTACGACAGGGGCGAACACTGAAGCTTTCTTT,CSATTGANTEAFF
TRBV5-1,.,.,TRBJ1-1,TGCGCCAGCAGCGGACAGAAGAACACTGAAGCTTTCTTT,CASSGQKNTEAFF
TRBV6-5,few,.,TRBJ2-5,TGTGCCAGCAGTTACATCAGGGAAGAGACCCAGTACTTC,CASSYIREETQYF
TRBV7-9,.,TRBD1,TRBJ2-3,TGTGCCAGCAGCTTACCGGACAGGGAAGGGGATACGCAGTATTTT,CASSLPDREGDTQYF
TRBV12-3/TRBV12-4,few,TRBD1,TRBJ2-7,TGTGCCAGCAAAATACAGGGGGGCTACGAGCAGTACTTC,CASKIQGGYEQYF
TRBV6-1,few,.,TRBJ2-7,TGTGCCAGCAGTGAATCGCCGGGTTTGGGCGAGCAGTACTTC,CASSESPGLGEQYF
TRBV6-1,few,.,TRBJ2-5,TGTGCCAGCAGTCCCGATCTGGGAGAGACCCAGTACTTC,CASSPDLGETQYF
TRBV7-6,few,TRBD1,TRBJ1-2,TGTGCCAGCAGCCGTATGACAGGGCGCTACACCTTC,CASSRMTGRYTF
TRBV6-5,few,TRBD2,TRBJ2-1,TGTGCCAGCAGTTACCCGGGGACTAGCGTGGGTTACAATGAGCAGTTCTTC,CASSYPGTSVGYNEQFF
TRBV20-1,few,TRBD1,TRBJ2-2,TGCAGTGCTAGATCGGGGACAGCTAACACCGGGGAGCTGTTTTTT,CSARSGTANTGELFF
TRBV4-1,few,TRBD2,TRBJ2-1,TGCGCCAGCAGCCAAGGGCCGAGTCGGGGGGGCGTAAATGAGCAGTTCTTC,CASSQGPSRGGVNEQFF
TRBV20-1,.,.,TRBJ2-3,TGCAGTGCTATAGCAGGGCGGGCCACAGATACGCAGTATTTT,CSAIAGRATDTQYF